This T cell receptor beta chain was documented in a study of CXCR3-negative and CXCR3-positive naive CD8 T cells. Across the whole study: The libraries yielded 130 million or so TRB reads, about 1.5 +/- 0.3 million each.

Whole-study results and caveats: The study found that naive CXCR3-negative and CXCR3-positive cells shared TRBV-TRBJ usage, while memory cells differed. Comparably high diversity marked both naive subsets, whereas memory CD8+ cells had much lower diversity.

The CD45RO-CCR7+CD27+CD95- phenotype denoted naive CD8+ T cells. The CDR3 runs to 12 residues. Germline CDR1 reads MNHEY; CDR2 reads SMNVEV (reference sequence). 5' RACE with UMI labels generated the TRB cDNA libraries. One entry per CDR3 protein, without DNA, is what TCRdb gives after re-calling the 5' RACE reads. Its listing shows 80,000 to 95,000 distinct CDR3 sequences. In regard to this clonotype: Its target is unknown.

This clonotype was sampled from a human donor in good health. Some clones in this sample may be carry-over from other donors' samples. The source material was naive CXCR3- CD8+ T cells from blood. Documented subset: CD45RO-CCR7+CD27+CD95- naive CD8+ T cells lacking CXCR3 (TNR3-). The rearrangement uses TRBV27 and TRBJ1-1; TCRdb lists TRBD1, though no DNA is available to test this call. The CDR3 sequence is CASSPRQGRAFF.